Listed below are T cell receptor beta chains from one sample, sequenced in a study of shared clonotypes between healthy human individuals. TCRdb keeps only in-frame clones here, not all; method: immunoSEQ multiplex PCR. The repertoire consists of about 680,000 clones, with about 91% occurring once and the leading ten covering about 24%. Sequenced input: naive CD8+ T cells sorted from blood. All receptors derive from a man aged 25-45 years in good health. CDR3s include the opening cysteine and the closing phenylalanine or tryptophan. The order of the fields is V gene, D gene, J gene, clone size, CDR3 DNA, CDR3 protein. D genes are given only for firm matches. Only part of the rows carry a size: once, few, many, or a class if the clone is expanded.

TRBV5-6,NA,TRBJ1-4,NA,TGTGCCAGCAGCTTGAAAACTTGGGATGAAAAACTGTTTTTT,CASSLKTWDEKLFF
TRBV27,TRBD2,TRBJ2-5,NA,TGTGCCAGCAGCTTGGGGAGGGCAAGGACCCAGTACTTC,CASSLGRARTQYF
TRBV4-3,NA,TRBJ2-1,NA,TGCGCCAGCAGCCAAGATAGCCTAGCGTACAATGAGCAGTTCTTC,CASSQDSLAYNEQFF
TRBV2,TRBD1,TRBJ1-1,NA,TGTGCCAGCGGGGACAGGGCGAACACTGAAGCTTTCTTT,CASGDRANTEAFF
TRBV7-9,NA,TRBJ2-5,NA,TGTGCCAGTAGCTTCTTATTGGGAGCCCAAGAGACCCAGTACTTC,CASSFLLGAQETQYF
TRBV9,TRBD2,TRBJ2-7,NA,TGTGCCAGCAGCGTAGGAGGACTAGCCAACTACGAGCAGTACTTC,CASSVGGLANYEQYF
TRBV6-5,NA,TRBJ2-7,NA,TGTGCCAGCAGTCTAGCGAGTAACTACGAGCAGTACTTC,CASSLASNYEQYF
TRBV27,TRBD2,TRBJ2-1,NA,TGTGCCAGCAACCCGGGACTAGCGGGTGTCCTCAACTACAATGAGCAGTTCTTC,CASNPGLAGVLNYNEQFF
TRBV7-9,NA,TRBJ2-5,NA,TGTGCCAGCAGCTTGGGTGTAGGGCCTCAAGAGACCCAGTACTTC,CASSLGVGPQETQYF
TRBV5-1,NA,TRBJ1-2,NA,TGCGCCAGCAGCTTGGATATGACAGTAAACTATGGCTACACCTTC,CASSLDMTVNYGYTF
TRBV27,NA,TRBJ2-3,NA,TGTGCCAGCAGTCCCCTGGAGGGGCCGGGAGATACGCAGTATTTT,CASSPLEGPGDTQYF
TRBV15,NA,TRBJ2-7,once,TGTGCCACCAGCAGAGAGCTGAGCTCCTACGAGCAGTACTTC,CATSRELSSYEQYF
TRBV5-1,TRBD2,TRBJ2-5,NA,TGCGCCAGCAGTAGGGGAGTAGCGGGAGGTGAAGAGACCCAGTACTTC,CASSRGVAGGEETQYF
TRBV11-2,NA,TRBJ2-7,NA,TGTGCCAGCAGCTTACCACGGGGTGAGACCTACGAGCAGTACTTC,CASSLPRGETYEQYF
TRBV4-1,TRBD2,TRBJ2-3,NA,TGCGCCAGCAGCCAGACTAGCGTTACAGATACGCAGTATTTT,CASSQTSVTDTQYF
TRBV11-2,TRBD2,TRBJ2-1,NA,TGTGCCAGCAGCTTAGTCCGGGAGGGGCAGTTCTTC,CASSLVREGQFF
TRBV7-9,NA,TRBJ2-7,NA,TGTGCCAGCAGCTCGAGACAGACCAAAGGGTCCTACGAGCAGTACTTC,CASSSRQTKGSYEQYF
TRBV5-1,NA,TRBJ1-1,once,TGCGCCAGCAGCCGCCGCGACCCCCGGGACACTGAAGCTTTCTTT,CASSRRDPRDTEAFF
TRBV5-1,NA,TRBJ1-1,NA,TGCGCCAGCAGCGACAAGATCGATAGGGACCAAACATTCATGAACACTGAAGCTTTCTTT,CASSDKIDRDQTFMNTEAFF
TRBV4-1,TRBD1,TRBJ1-4,NA,TGCGCCAGCAGCCGAATAATACGAATGCCGGGACAGGGTAATGAAAAACTGTTTTTT,CASSRIIRMPGQGNEKLFF
TRBV28,NA,TRBJ2-3,NA,TGTGCCAGCAGGGCTCAGGGGGATACGCAGTATTTT,CASRAQGDTQYF
TRBV29-1,NA,TRBJ1-2,NA,TGCAGCGCCCAAGGGACAAACTATGGCTACACCTTC,CSAQGTNYGYTF
TRBV13,NA,TRBJ1-2,NA,TGTGCCAGCAGCCCCAGAGGGAACTATGGCTACACCTTC,CASSPRGNYGYTF
TRBV10-2,NA,TRBJ2-7,few,TGCGCCAGCAGTGATGGGACCCGATACGAGCAGTACTTC,CASSDGTRYEQYF
TRBV4-1,TRBD2,TRBJ2-7,NA,TGCGCCAGCAGCCTTATCCTAGCGGGAGGGTACGAGCAGTACTTC,CASSLILAGGYEQYF
TRBV7-6,TRBD2,TRBJ2-7,NA,TGTGCCAGCAGCTTAGGGACTAGCGGGACTTTTTACGAGCAGTACTTC,CASSLGTSGTFYEQYF
TRBV7-8,TRBD2,TRBJ2-7,NA,TGTGCCAGCAGCTTCGGACTAGCGGGAGGGAACTCCTACGAGCAGTACTTC,CASSFGLAGGNSYEQYF
TRBV6-5,TRBD2,TRBJ2-1,once,TGTGCCAGCAGAGTCACTAGCGGCTCCTACAATGAGCAGTTCTTC,CASRVTSGSYNEQFF